The 9 T cell receptor beta chains below come from one sample, sequenced in a study of blood T cell repertoires in COVID-19. The table came from immunoSEQ multiplex PCR; TCRdb's copy has only in-frame clones and leaves some out. The sample shows around 300,000 clones, approximately 88% of them seen only once. Specimen: peripheral blood. Receptors were obtained from a man aged 18 to 30 with active or convalescent COVID-19.

V is TRBV12-3 or TRBV12-4 and J is TRBJ2-7; TRBD1 aligns across 7 bases. J was trimmed by 3 bases and V by 5 bases; bases with no gene match: 4. The CDR3 consists of 13 residues. The CDR3 protein is CASSRDRVYEQYF. CDR3 DNA: TGTGCCAGCAGTCGCGACAGGGTCTACGAGCAGTACTTC.

This chain links TRBV7-2 with TRBJ1-2, with 7 bases aligning to TRBD1. J was trimmed by 4 bases and V by 5 bases; bases with no gene match: 4. CDR1 and CDR2 (germline): SGHTA, FQGNSA. The CDR3 is made up of 13 amino acids. In DNA, the CDR3 is TGTGCCAGCAGCGAGGGACAGTCCTATGGCTACACCTTC. This sequence encodes CASSEGQSYGYTF.

The rearrangement links TRBV3-1 (or the pseudogene TRBV3-2) to TRBJ2-1; 9 nucleotides align to TRBD1. Germline trimming cut 5 bases from V and 8 bases from J; bases unmatched to any gene: 16. Germline-derived CDR1 and CDR2 are LGHDT and YNNKEL (reference sequence). The CDR3 is 17 amino acids. The DNA for the CDR3 is TGTGCCAGCAGCTCTACCCGGACAGGGGTAAGGATGGATGAGCAGTTCTTC. Translating it yields CASSSTRTGVRMDEQFF.

CDR3 sequence reads: CASRTQGLTYNSPLHF. In nucleotides, the CDR3 is TGTGCCAGCAGGACACAGGGCCTAACCTATAATTCACCCCTCCACTTT. The chain combines TRBV6-6 with TRBJ1-6; D perhaps matches TRBD1 (6 bases). V dropped 6 bases and J dropped 2 bases, with 14 bases sitting between them. Germline CDR1 and CDR2: MNHNY and SVGAGI (reference sequence). This CDR3 contains 16 residues.

The rearrangement links TRBV5-6 to TRBJ1-4; perhaps TRBD1 as D (6 bases). The ends were cut back, 6 bases at V and 10 bases at J, with 19 bases in the middle. The CDR3 length is 14 residues. Looked up from germline, CDR1 is SGHDT and CDR2 is YYEEEE. CDR3 protein: CASKTYRDGVKLFF. CDR3 DNA: TGTGCCAGCAAGACTTACAGGGATGGAGTAAAACTGTTTTTT.

This clone was observed a single time. The genes are TRBV7-9 and TRBJ2-2; no definite D call. The CDR3 contains 17 residues. V was pared by 6 bases and J by 5 bases, with 22 bases between. Per the germline V gene, CDR1 is SEHNR and CDR2 is FQNEAQ (reference sequence). The CDR3 region is CASSPFPGRKKTGELFF. CDR3 nucleotides: TGTGCCAGCAGTCCCTTCCCCGGCAGGAAGAAAACCGGGGAGCTGTTTTTT.

V is TRBV3-1 (or the pseudogene TRBV3-2) and J is TRBJ1-2; TRBD1 agrees at 8 bases. CDR3 size: 14 residues. In germline, CDR1 is LGHDT, CDR2 YNNKEL (reference sequence). Trimming cost V 3 bases and J 5 bases; bases outside gene matches: 5. This chain's CDR3 is CASSQGQDRYGYTF. Written as DNA, the CDR3 is TGTGCCAGCAGCCAGGGACAGGATCGATATGGCTACACCTTC.

The CDR3 spells CATNPPAALKTQYF. The CDR3 DNA sequence: TGTGCCACGAACCCCCCCGCGGCCTTGAAGACCCAGTACTTC. This chain links TRBV2 with TRBJ2-5; no clear D gene. Germline V CDR1 and CDR2: SNHLY, FYNNEI. V shed 10 bases and J shed 6 bases, with 21 bases lying between them. This CDR3 has 14 amino acids.

J is TRBJ2-1 and V is TRBV5-4; the D gene is possibly TRBD2 (7 bases). This CDR3 comprises 15 residues. The V end was cut by 4 bases, the J end by 5 bases, with 16 bases between. Germline CDR1 and CDR2: SGHNT and YYREEE (reference sequence). This CDR3 reads CASSDEGGGNNEQFF. DNA for the CDR3: TGTGCCAGCAGCGACGAGGGGGGGGGCAACAATGAGCAGTTCTTC.